The 10 T cell receptor beta chains below all came from one sample that was sequenced in a study of tissue T cells after allogeneic stem cell transplantation. Only in-frame clones appear in the TCRdb table, and some are missing; sequencing was by immunoSEQ multiplex PCR. This table has 6,500 to 7,500 clones, over 35% appearing once. Time point noted: mouse harvest day 7 after allogeneic transplant. Mouse grafts combined 10^7 T-cell-depleted bone marrow cells with 10^6 splenic CD5+ T cells. The source material was gut tissue. The receptors come from a female BALB/c mouse given C57BL/6 T cells with graft-versus-host disease after an allogeneic hematopoietic cell transplant.

For this clone: Here the gene names and germline are mouse. Different DNA sequences within this sample yield the same CDR3. The CDR3 sequence is CASKTGGGEQYF. The part of the CDR3 DNA that was read is TGTGCTAGCAAGACTGGGGGGGGAGAACAGTAC. The chain couples TRBV17 to TRBJ2-7, with 11 nucleotides matching TRBD2. From the germline J gene comes the end of the CDR3, since the read stops 1 residue before it. The V gene end was trimmed by 7 bases and the J gene end by 7 bases; junction bases not matched to a gene: 3. The germline V gene has CDR1 MNHDT and CDR2 YYDKIL. There are 12 residues in the CDR3.

Regarding this clone: Germline and genes: mouse. CDR3 protein: CASSSMNQAPLF. The part of the CDR3 DNA that was read is TGTGCCAGCAGCTCCATGAACCAGGCTCCGCTT. The rearrangement links TRBV3 to TRBJ1-5, with D uncertain. The CDR3 end falls 1 residue outside the read, so it is completed with the germline J gene. With 4 bases removed from V and 4 bases from J, the gap between germline ends came to 5 bases. The CDR3 is 12 amino acids. In germline, CDR1 is SNHLY, CDR2 FYNGKV (reference sequence).

This clone has just a few counts. These gene names are mouse names. CDR3 sequence reads: CASSQQGNYAEQFF. The sequenced CDR3 bases are TGTGCCAGCAGCCAACAGGGGAACTATGCTGAGCAGTTC. V and J are TRBV2 and TRBJ2-1, with D possibly TRBD1 on 6 matching bases. The sequence runs out 1 residue before the end of the CDR3; the remainder is reconstructed from the germline J gene. There are 14 residues in the CDR3. Between the trimmed V and J ends, which lost 2 bases and 1 base, there was a span of 6 bases. From germline, CDR1 is LGHNA and CDR2 YSYQKL.

There are a few counts of this clone. Gene names follow the mouse nomenclature. The DNA ends 1 residue before the CDR3 does, and the rest of the CDR3 is filled in from the germline J gene. V usage is TRBV3 and J usage is TRBJ1-4, with 10 bases matching TRBD1. Trimming cost V 4 bases and J 8 bases; bases outside gene matches: 4. There are 14 residues in the CDR3. Germline-derived CDR1 and CDR2 are SNHLY and FYNGKV (reference sequence). CDR3 sequence reads: CASSSGTGDERLFF. The sequenced part of the CDR3 DNA is TGTGCCAGCAGCTCCGGGACAGGGGATGAAAGATTATTT.

Remarks on this clone: Gene labels here are mouse ones. The CDR3 extends 1 residue past the end of the read, so its final part is completed from the germline J gene. The rearrangement links TRBV23 to TRBJ2-5. The CDR3 is 11 residues long. CDR1 and CDR2 from the germline V gene are KGHTA and FQNQQP. The CDR3 reads CSSSQGDTQYF. Partial CDR3 DNA: TGCTCCAGCAGTCAAGGGGACACCCAGTAC.

In this sample, this clone is medium-sized. Any gene name here is a mouse gene name. The CDR3 end falls 1 residue outside the read, so it is completed with the germline J gene. The rearrangement uses TRBV3 and TRBJ1-5; maybe TRBD1 (5 bases). Trimming stripped 2 bases from V and 1 base from J, with 6 bases between. The CDR3 contains 14 residues. Germline-derived CDR1 and CDR2 are SNHLY and FYNGKV (reference sequence). The CDR3 is CASSLRGNNQAPLF. The covered CDR3 bases are TGTGCCAGCAGCTTACGGGGCAACAACCAGGCTCCGCTT.

Points on this clone: Mouse names are used for the genes. The CDR3 is CSSSLDWGGADTQYF. The part of the CDR3 DNA that was read is TGCTCCAGCAGTCTCGACTGGGGGGGCGCGGACACCCAGTAC. The V and J genes are TRBV23 and TRBJ2-5; the table's D call, TRBD2, was not checked against the DNA. The read stops 1 residue short of the end of the CDR3; the missing end is completed from the germline J gene. Germline V gives CDR1 KGHTA, CDR2 FQNQQP. The CDR3 extends over 15 amino acids.

The sample holds a few counts of this clone. The gene symbols are mouse symbols. The CDR3 extends 1 residue past the end of the read, so its final part is completed from the germline J gene. The V and J genes are TRBV26 and TRBJ1-4, with 10 bases lining up with TRBD1. Looked up from germline, CDR1 is KGHPV and CDR2 is FQNQEV (reference sequence). Germline trimming cut 4 bases from V and 7 bases from J; bases unmatched to any gene: 3. This CDR3 spans 14 amino acids. The CDR3: CASSQTGGGERLFF. CDR3 DNA (partial): TGTGCCAGCAGTCAGACAGGGGGCGGCGAAAGATTATTT.

Remarks on this clone: Any gene name here is a mouse gene name. The covered CDR3 bases are TGCTCCAGCAGTCCCTCGGGTTTCAACGAAAGATTATTT. It is translated as CSSSPSGFNERLF. In full, the CDR3 reads CSSSPSGFNERLFF. The rearrangement uses TRBV23 and TRBJ1-4. The CDR3 is cut off 1 residue early in the read; its end comes from the germline J gene. The CDR3 has 14 residues. Germline lookup yields CDR1 KGHTA and CDR2 FQNQQP.

To note about this clone: The gene names here belong to mouse. The CDR3 is cut off 1 residue early in the read; its end comes from the germline J gene. V usage is TRBV3 and J usage is TRBJ1-5; possible D gene TRBD1, 5 bases. CDR1 is SNHLY and CDR2 is FYNGKV in the germline V gene (reference sequence). The V end lost 2 bases, the J end lost 3 bases, and 5 bases lay between the germline ends. This CDR3 region has 13 residues. The CDR3 loop is CASSLQGNQAPLF. The CDR3 bases that were read are TGTGCCAGCAGCTTACAGGGCAACCAGGCTCCGCTT.